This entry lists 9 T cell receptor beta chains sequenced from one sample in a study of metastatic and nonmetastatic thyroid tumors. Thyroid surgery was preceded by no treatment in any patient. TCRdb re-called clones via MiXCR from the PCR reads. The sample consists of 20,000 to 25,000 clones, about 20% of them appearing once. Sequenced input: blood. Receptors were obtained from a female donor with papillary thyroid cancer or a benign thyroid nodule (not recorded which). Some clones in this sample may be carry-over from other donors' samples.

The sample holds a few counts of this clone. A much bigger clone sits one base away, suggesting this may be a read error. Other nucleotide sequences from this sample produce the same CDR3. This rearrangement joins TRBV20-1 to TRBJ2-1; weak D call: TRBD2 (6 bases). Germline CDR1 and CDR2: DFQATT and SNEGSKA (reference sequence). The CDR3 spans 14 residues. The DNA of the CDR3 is TGCAGTGGGTTACGGGGGAGTGGGCACAATGAACAGTTCTTC. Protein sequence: CSGLRGSGHNEQFF.

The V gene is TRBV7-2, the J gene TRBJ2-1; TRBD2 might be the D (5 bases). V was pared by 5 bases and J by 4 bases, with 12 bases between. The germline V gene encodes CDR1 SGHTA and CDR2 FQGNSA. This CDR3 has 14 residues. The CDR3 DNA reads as TGTGCCAGCAGCCCCGTGACTATATACAATGAGCAGTTCTTC. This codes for CASSPVTIYNEQFF. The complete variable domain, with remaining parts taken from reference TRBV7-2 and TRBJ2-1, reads GAGVSQSPSNKVTEKGKDVELRCDPISGHTALYWYRQSLGQGLEFLIYFQGNSAPDKSGLPSDRFSAERTGGSVSTLTIQRTQQEDSAVYLCASSPVTIYNEQFFGPGTRLTVL.

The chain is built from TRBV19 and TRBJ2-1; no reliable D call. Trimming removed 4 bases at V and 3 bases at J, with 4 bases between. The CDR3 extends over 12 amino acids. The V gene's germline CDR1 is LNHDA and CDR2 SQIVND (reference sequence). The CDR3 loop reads CASSNGYNEQFF. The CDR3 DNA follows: TGTGCCAGTAGTAACGGCTACAATGAGCAGTTCTTC.

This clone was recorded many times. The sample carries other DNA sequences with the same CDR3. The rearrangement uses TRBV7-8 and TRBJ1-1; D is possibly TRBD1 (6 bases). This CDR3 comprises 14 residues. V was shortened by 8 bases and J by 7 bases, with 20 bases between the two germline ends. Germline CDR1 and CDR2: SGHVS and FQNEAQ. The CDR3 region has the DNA TGTGCCAGCGTTCTAAAGACAGGAGGTCTTGAAGCTTTCTTT. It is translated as CASVLKTGGLEAFF.

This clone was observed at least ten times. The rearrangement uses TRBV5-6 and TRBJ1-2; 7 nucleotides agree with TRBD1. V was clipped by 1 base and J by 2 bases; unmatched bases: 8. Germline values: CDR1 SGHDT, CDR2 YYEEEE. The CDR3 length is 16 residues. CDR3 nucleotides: TGTGCCAGCAGCTTGTTGGGGGACAGACAGAACTATGGCTACACCTTC. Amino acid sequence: CASSLLGDRQNYGYTF.

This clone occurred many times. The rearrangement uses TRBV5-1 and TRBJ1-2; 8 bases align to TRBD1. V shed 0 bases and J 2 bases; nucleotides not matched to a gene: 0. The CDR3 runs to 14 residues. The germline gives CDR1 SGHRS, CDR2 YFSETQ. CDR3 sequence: CASSLDRGNYGYTF. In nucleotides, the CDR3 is TGCGCCAGCAGCTTGGACAGGGGGAACTATGGCTACACCTTC.

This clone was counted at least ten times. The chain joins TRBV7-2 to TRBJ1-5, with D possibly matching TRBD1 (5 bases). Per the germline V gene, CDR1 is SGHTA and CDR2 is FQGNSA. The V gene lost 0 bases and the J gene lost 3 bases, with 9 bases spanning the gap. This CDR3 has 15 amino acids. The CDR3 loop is CASSLAPGNNQPQHF. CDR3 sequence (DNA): TGTGCCAGCAGCTTAGCCCCAGGGAACAATCAGCCCCAGCATTTT.

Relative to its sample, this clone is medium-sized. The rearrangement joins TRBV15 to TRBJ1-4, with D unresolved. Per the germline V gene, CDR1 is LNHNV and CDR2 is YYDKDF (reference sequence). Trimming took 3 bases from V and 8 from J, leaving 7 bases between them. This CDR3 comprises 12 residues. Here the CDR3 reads CATSRAGEKLFF. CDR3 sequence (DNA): TGTGCCACCAGCAGGGCGGGGGAAAAACTGTTTTTT.

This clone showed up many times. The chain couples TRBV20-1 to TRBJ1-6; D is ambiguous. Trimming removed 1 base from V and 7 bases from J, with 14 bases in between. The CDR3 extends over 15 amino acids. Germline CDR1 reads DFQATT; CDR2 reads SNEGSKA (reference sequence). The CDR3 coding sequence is TGCAGTGCTAGAGCCCCGACGGTGAGGAATTCACCCCTCCACTTT. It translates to CSARAPTVRNSPLHF.